What follows describes a single T cell receptor beta chain. Other DNA sequences in the sample encode the same CDR3. PCR amplification relied on 60 Vbeta primers (plus 13 Jbeta primers). This table comes from immunoSEQ multiplex PCR, and its TCRdb copy is limited to in-frame clones, with some not included. The table includes approximately 190,000 clones, over 75% detected once. This specimen comes from a study of cytomegalovirus exposure and HLA in healthy donors. V was shortened by 2 bases and J by 1 base, with 5 bases between the two germline ends. Germline V gene lookup returns CDR1 SEHNR and CDR2 FQNEAQ (reference sequence). This CDR3 has 13 residues.

This sequence joins TRBV7-9 and TRBJ1-1; D gene unclear. The sample consisted of PBMCs. This clonotype was obtained from a man aged 35-49 years in good health and CMV-seropositive. As DNA, the CDR3 is TGTGCCAGCAGCTTATCCGGGAACACTGAAGCTTTCTTT. Translation: CASSLSGNTEAFF.